This is a list of T cell receptor beta chains from one sample in a study of cytomegalovirus exposure and HLA in healthy donors. Method: immunoSEQ multiplex PCR; TCRdb's copy keeps in-frame clones and lacks some. Its table records 100,000 to 150,000 clones. Sequenced: PBMCs. These receptors all stem from a man aged 40-49 years in good health and CMV-seronegative. Each CDR3 is given with its conserved first and last residue. The order of the fields is J gene, D gene, V gene, CDR3 protein, CDR3 DNA. The D gene is left open where the match is weak.

TRBJ1-5,NA,TRBV7-9,CASSSEVDQPQHF,TGTGCCAGCAGCTCGGAGGTGGATCAGCCCCAGCATTTT
TRBJ2-2,NA,TRBV27,CASRGVPGELFF,TGTGCCAGCAGAGGGGTTCCCGGGGAGCTGTTTTTT
TRBJ2-7,TRBD1,TRBV10-3,CAISERQGDSYEQYF,TGTGCCATCAGTGAGAGACAGGGGGACTCCTACGAGCAGTACTTC
TRBJ1-1,TRBD1,TRBV7-6,CASSLLGGDRVRTEAFF,TGTGCCAGCAGCTTATTGGGGGGGGACAGGGTGCGCACTGAAGCTTTCTTT
TRBJ2-7,NA,TRBV6-6,CASSPGTPYSYEQYF,TGTGCCAGCAGCCCGGGGACACCCTACTCCTACGAGCAGTACTTC
TRBJ1-1,NA,TRBV11-3,CASSLVFQEAGQGTEAFF,TGTGCCAGCAGCTTAGTCTTCCAAGAGGCTGGGCAGGGGACTGAAGCTTTCTTT
TRBJ2-1,TRBD2,TRBV4-3,CASSPRLAGWDEQFF,TGCGCCAGCAGCCCAAGACTAGCGGGATGGGATGAGCAGTTCTTC
TRBJ1-2,TRBD1,TRBV10-3,CAAAGTDYNYGYTF,TGTGCCGCAGCCGGGACAGATTATAACTATGGCTACACCTTC
TRBJ2-7,NA,TRBV30,CASTGSYYEQYF,TGTGCCTCTACCGGGAGTTACTACGAGCAGTACTTC
TRBJ1-1,NA,TRBV29-1,CSAPVGGGNTEAFF,TGCAGCGCCCCCGTCGGGGGGGGGAACACTGAAGCTTTCTTT
TRBJ1-2,TRBD1,TRBV5-1,CASSGGTVTGYTF,TGCGCCAGCAGCGGGGGGACAGTAACCGGCTACACCTTC
TRBJ2-7,NA,TRBV6-5,CASSYSWSSYEQYF,TGTGCCAGCAGTTACTCCTGGAGCTCCTACGAGCAGTACTTC
TRBJ2-3,TRBD2,TRBV13,CASSLGASGRVADTQYF,TGTGCCAGCAGCTTAGGGGCTAGCGGGAGGGTTGCAGATACGCAGTATTTT
TRBJ2-2,TRBD2,TRBV11-3,CASSLGGLAGGSTGELFF,TGTGCCAGCAGCTTAGGGGGACTAGCGGGAGGTTCCACCGGGGAGCTGTTTTTT
TRBJ2-7,NA,TRBV6-1,CASSEALFQGYSYEQYF,TGTGCCAGCAGTGAAGCCTTATTCCAGGGGTACTCCTACGAGCAGTACTTC
TRBJ2-3,TRBD1,TRBV29-1,CSVGTPGQGITDTQYF,TGCAGCGTGGGCACCCCGGGACAGGGGATCACAGATACGCAGTATTTT
TRBJ2-7,TRBD2,TRBV4-3,CASSSGTSGTYEQYF,TGCGCCAGCAGCTCCGGGACTAGCGGGACCTACGAGCAGTACTTC
TRBJ2-1,NA,TRBV6-6,CASLDLPTSNNEQFF,TGTGCCAGCCTAGATCTACCTACTTCCAACAATGAGCAGTTCTTC
TRBJ2-7,NA,TRBV27,CASSSYTGLREQYF,TGTGCCAGCAGTTCATACACTGGACTCCGGGAGCAGTACTTC
TRBJ2-5,NA,TRBV2,CASLLLGEARQTQYF,TGTGCCAGCCTTCTCCTAGGGGAGGCTAGGCAGACCCAGTACTTC
TRBJ2-1,TRBD2,TRBV5-6,CASSLRLGLAEPYNEQFF,TGTGCCAGCAGCCTACGCCTTGGACTAGCGGAGCCCTACAATGAGCAGTTCTTC
TRBJ2-7,TRBD1,TRBV7-6,CASSLGQGARYEQYF,TGTGCCAGCAGCTTGGGACAGGGGGCGCGGTACGAGCAGTACTTC
TRBJ2-7,NA,TRBV5-4,CASSLGLGLSEQYF,TGTGCCAGCAGCTTGGGGCTAGGATTGAGCGAGCAGTACTTC
TRBJ2-7,NA,TRBV21-1,CASSTRVRRGRVEQYF,TGTGCCAGCAGCACGAGGGTGAGGCGCGGGAGGGTCGAGCAGTACTTC
TRBJ1-5,NA,TRBV6-6,CASCSQGTASNQPQHF,TGTGCCAGCTGTTCCCAGGGAACAGCTAGCAATCAGCCCCAGCATTTT
TRBJ2-7,NA,TRBV7-9,CASSLGLGDYEQYF,TGTGCCAGCAGCTTAGGGCTAGGAGACTACGAGCAGTACTTC
TRBJ1-1,NA,TRBV2,CASILSPEAFF,TGTGCCAGCATCTTGTCCCCCGAAGCTTTCTTT
TRBJ2-7,NA,TRBV21-1,CASSKGTSGRRTYEQYF,TGTGCCAGCAGCAAAGGGACTAGCGGGAGGCGGACCTACGAGCAGTACTTC
TRBJ1-1,NA,TRBV7-9,CASSSWTASRVGEAFF,TGTGCCAGCAGCTCGTGGACAGCCTCTCGGGTGGGGGAAGCTTTCTTT
TRBJ2-5,NA,TRBV9,CASSQMGFDETQYF,TGTGCCAGCAGCCAAATGGGCTTCGACGAGACCCAGTACTTC
TRBJ2-3,NA,TRBV6-1,CASSGTWDSTDTQYF,TGTGCCAGCAGTGGGACTTGGGATTCCACAGATACGCAGTATTTT
TRBJ2-7,TRBD2,TRBV2,CASSVGLADTSSREQYF,TGTGCCAGCAGTGTAGGACTAGCCGATACCTCGTCGAGGGAGCAGTACTTC
TRBJ2-1,TRBD1,TRBV7-7,CASSHGTGGGNEQFF,TGTGCTAGCAGTCACGGGACAGGGGGCGGTAATGAGCAGTTCTTC
TRBJ2-7,TRBD2,TRBV4-1,CASSQDSGGTYEQYF,TGCGCCAGCAGCCAAGATTCGGGAGGGACCTACGAGCAGTACTTC
TRBJ2-5,TRBD2,TRBV19,CASRAGGFQETQYF,TGTGCCAGCCGAGCGGGGGGATTCCAAGAGACCCAGTACTTC
TRBJ1-1,NA,TRBV11-2,CASSPTTGTEAFF,TGTGCCAGCAGCCCCACGACAGGCACTGAAGCTTTCTTT
TRBJ1-3,TRBD1,TRBV11-3,CASSSGQKISGNTIYF,TGTGCCAGCAGCTCGGGACAGAAGATCTCTGGAAACACCATATATTTT
TRBJ1-2,TRBD1,TRBV13,CASSVDRGYGYTF,TGTGCCAGCAGCGTAGACAGGGGCTATGGCTACACCTTC
TRBJ1-3,NA,TRBV7-8,CASSLQGLPGNTIYF,TGTGCCAGCAGCTTACAGGGGCTTCCTGGAAACACCATATATTTT
TRBJ1-5,NA,TRBV30,CAWSGQSNQPQHF,TGTGCCTGGAGCGGACAGAGCAATCAGCCCCAGCATTTT
TRBJ2-5,TRBD1,TRBV7-3,CASSLGGDRGRETQYF,TGTGCCAGCAGCTTAGGTGGTGACAGGGGGCGTGAGACCCAGTACTTC
TRBJ2-7,NA,TRBV28,CASRWGGSYEQYF,TGTGCCAGCCGATGGGGCGGATCCTACGAGCAGTACTTC
TRBJ1-2,NA,TRBV6-1,CASSEGYLQAANYGYTF,TGTGCCAGCAGTGAAGGATATTTACAGGCCGCCAACTATGGCTACACCTTC
TRBJ1-1,NA,TRBV11-3,CASSLVYSAEAFF,TGTGCCAGCAGCTTGGTATACAGTGCCGAAGCTTTCTTT
TRBJ2-1,TRBD1,TRBV19,CASSYLFDRGQLDEQFF,TGTGCCAGTAGCTATTTATTCGACAGGGGGCAACTCGATGAGCAGTTCTTC
TRBJ2-1,TRBD2,TRBV6-5,CASSYTSGRFRNEQFF,TGTGCCAGCAGTTATACTAGCGGGAGATTTCGCAATGAGCAGTTCTTC
TRBJ2-2,NA,TRBV5-4,CASSMRAAPNTGELFF,TGTGCCAGCAGCATGCGAGCCGCCCCGAACACCGGGGAGCTGTTTTTT
TRBJ1-2,TRBD1,TRBV11-2,CASSDTGGWYGYTF,TGTGCCAGCAGCGATACAGGGGGTTGGTATGGCTACACCTTC
TRBJ1-2,TRBD1,TRBV5-4,CASSYGRDRAEGYTF,TGTGCCAGCAGCTATGGAAGGGACAGGGCGGAAGGCTACACCTTC
TRBJ1-5,TRBD1,TRBV27,CASSLSGGGGAQHF,TGTGCCAGCAGTTTATCAGGGGGCGGCGGAGCCCAGCATTTT
TRBJ1-2,NA,TRBV2,CASKGSANYGYTF,TGTGCCAGCAAGGGGTCCGCTAACTATGGCTACACCTTC
TRBJ2-1,TRBD2,TRBV15,CATRQAGGEAYNEQFF,TGTGCCACCAGACAGGCGGGGGGAGAGGCTTACAATGAGCAGTTCTTC
TRBJ2-2,TRBD1,TRBV7-3,CASSLGQGVTGELFF,TGTGCCAGCAGCCTGGGACAGGGGGTGACCGGGGAGCTGTTTTTT
TRBJ2-1,TRBD2,TRBV19,CATVGLAAYNEQFF,TGTGCCACCGTCGGGCTAGCGGCCTACAATGAGCAGTTCTTC